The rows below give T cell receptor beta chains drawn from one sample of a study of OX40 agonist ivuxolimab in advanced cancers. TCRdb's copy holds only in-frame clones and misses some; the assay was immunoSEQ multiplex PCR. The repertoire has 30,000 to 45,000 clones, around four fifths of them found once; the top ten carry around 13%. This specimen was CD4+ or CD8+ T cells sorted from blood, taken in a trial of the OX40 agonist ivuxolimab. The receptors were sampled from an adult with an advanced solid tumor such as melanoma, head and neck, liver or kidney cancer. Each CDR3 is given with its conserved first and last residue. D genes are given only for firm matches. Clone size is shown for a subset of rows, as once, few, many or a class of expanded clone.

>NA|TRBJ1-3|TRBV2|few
CASSRDRSSGNTIYF
TGTGCCAGCAGTCGGGACCGCAGCTCTGGAAACACCATATATTTT
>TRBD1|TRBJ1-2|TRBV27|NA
CASSLNGQGLGYGYTF
TGTGCCAGCAGTTTAAATGGACAGGGTCTTGGCTATGGCTACACCTTC
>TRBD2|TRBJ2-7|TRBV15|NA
CATSRGSGRTYEQYF
TGTGCCACCAGCAGAGGCAGCGGGAGGACCTACGAGCAGTACTTC
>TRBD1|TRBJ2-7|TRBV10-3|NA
CAISDRGRGEQYF
TGTGCCATCAGTGACAGGGGGCGCGGTGAGCAGTACTTC
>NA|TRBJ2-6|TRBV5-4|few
CASSLEGGDGDISGANVLTF
TGTGCCAGCAGCTTGGAGGGTGGGGACGGGGACATCTCTGGGGCCAACGTCCTGACTTTC
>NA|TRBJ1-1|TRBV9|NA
CASSVGDNRGNTEAFF
TGTGCCAGCAGCGTCGGAGATAACCGAGGGAACACTGAAGCTTTCTTT
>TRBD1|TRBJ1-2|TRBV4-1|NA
CASSQANRGTDFYGYTF
TGCGCCAGCAGCCAAGCGAACAGGGGAACGGATTTTTATGGCTACACCTTC
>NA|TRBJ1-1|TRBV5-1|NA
CASSLEQLGRSEAFF
TGCGCCAGCAGCTTGGAACAGCTGGGCAGATCTGAAGCTTTCTTT
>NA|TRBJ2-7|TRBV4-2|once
CASSQGADGTYEQYF
TGTGCCAGCAGCCAAGGAGCGGACGGAACCTACGAGCAGTACTTC
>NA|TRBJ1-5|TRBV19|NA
CASSPPRGSNQPQHF
TGTGCCAGTAGTCCCCCCAGGGGTAGCAATCAGCCCCAGCATTTT
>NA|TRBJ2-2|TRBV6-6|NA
CASSYYTGELFF
TGTGCCAGCAGTTACTACACCGGGGAGCTGTTTTTT
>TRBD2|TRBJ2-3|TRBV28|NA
CASRAGTGGTDTQYF
TGTGCCAGCAGAGCAGGGACCGGGGGGACAGATACGCAGTATTTT
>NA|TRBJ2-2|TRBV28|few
CASSREHGELFF
TGTGCCAGCAGCCGGGAGCACGGGGAGCTGTTTTTT
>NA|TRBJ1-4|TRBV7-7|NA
CASSSEGGNEKLFF
TGTGCCAGCAGCTCCGAAGGGGGGAATGAAAAACTGTTTTTT
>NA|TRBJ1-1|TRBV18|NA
CASSPRGGPEAFF
TGTGCCAGCTCCCCCAGAGGGGGGCCTGAAGCTTTCTTT
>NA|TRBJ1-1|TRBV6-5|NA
CATNTVNTEAFF
TGTGCCACCAACACCGTGAACACTGAAGCTTTCTTT
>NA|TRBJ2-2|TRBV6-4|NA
CASSDSPGFGELFF
TGTGCCAGCAGTGACTCGCCGGGCTTCGGGGAGCTGTTTTTT
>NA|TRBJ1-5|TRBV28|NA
CASSLSQYNQPQHF
TGTGCCAGCAGTTTATCACAGTACAATCAGCCCCAGCATTTT
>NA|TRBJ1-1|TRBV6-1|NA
CASRQNVNTEAFF
TGTGCCAGCAGACAGAACGTTAACACTGAAGCTTTCTTT
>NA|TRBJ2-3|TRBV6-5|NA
CASSSHRGPLGVTQYF
TGTGCCAGCAGTTCTCACCGGGGGCCCCTAGGTGTTACGCAGTATTTT
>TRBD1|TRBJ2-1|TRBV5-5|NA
CASSLFFGTGVNEQFF
TGTGCCAGCAGCTTGTTTTTCGGGACAGGGGTAAATGAGCAGTTCTTC
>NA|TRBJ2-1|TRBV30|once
CAWNLDLGNEQFF
TGTGCCTGGAATCTGGATCTCGGGAATGAGCAGTTCTTC
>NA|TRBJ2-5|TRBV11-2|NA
CASSSGHRYQETQYF
TGTGCCAGCAGCTCCGGACACCGGTACCAAGAGACCCAGTACTTC
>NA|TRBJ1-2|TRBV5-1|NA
CASSLGDYGYTF
TGCGCCAGCAGCTTGGGAGACTATGGCTACACCTTC
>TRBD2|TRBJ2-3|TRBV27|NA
CASSSLAASTDTQYF
TGTGCCAGCAGTTCGCTAGCGGCTAGCACAGATACGCAGTATTTT
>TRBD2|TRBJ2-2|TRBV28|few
CASQSGGNTGELFF
TGTGCCAGCCAAAGCGGGGGTAACACCGGGGAGCTGTTTTTT
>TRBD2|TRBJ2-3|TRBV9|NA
CASSVGREYPDTQYF
TGTGCCAGCAGCGTAGGGCGGGAGTATCCAGATACGCAGTATTTT
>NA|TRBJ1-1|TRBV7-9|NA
CASMAPGTMNTEAFF
TGTGCCAGCATGGCTCCCGGGACAATGAACACTGAAGCTTTCTTT
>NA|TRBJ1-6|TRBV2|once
CASMDSYNSPLHF
TGTGCCAGCATGGACTCCTATAATTCACCCCTCCACTTT